This T cell receptor (beta chain) was sequenced for a study of T cell responses to AZD1222 COVID-19 vaccine. Germline V CDR1 and CDR2: SGHRS, YFSETQ. V gave up 4 bases and J gave up 5 bases; unmatched junction bases: 4. This CDR3 region has 13 residues. Clones were sequenced by immunoSEQ multiplex PCR, and TCRdb holds only the in-frame ones, with some missing. The table shows about 130,000 clones, with around 90% occurring only once. V gene TRBV5-1 combines with J gene TRBJ2-5; 8 bases align to TRBD1. The sequenced sample was peripheral blood, obtained on day 0 of AZD1222 vaccination. This receptor was obtained from an adult in good health. The CDR3 reads CASSLQGEETQYF. The CDR3 nucleotides are TGCGCCAGCAGCCTACAGGGGGAGGAGACCCAGTACTTC.